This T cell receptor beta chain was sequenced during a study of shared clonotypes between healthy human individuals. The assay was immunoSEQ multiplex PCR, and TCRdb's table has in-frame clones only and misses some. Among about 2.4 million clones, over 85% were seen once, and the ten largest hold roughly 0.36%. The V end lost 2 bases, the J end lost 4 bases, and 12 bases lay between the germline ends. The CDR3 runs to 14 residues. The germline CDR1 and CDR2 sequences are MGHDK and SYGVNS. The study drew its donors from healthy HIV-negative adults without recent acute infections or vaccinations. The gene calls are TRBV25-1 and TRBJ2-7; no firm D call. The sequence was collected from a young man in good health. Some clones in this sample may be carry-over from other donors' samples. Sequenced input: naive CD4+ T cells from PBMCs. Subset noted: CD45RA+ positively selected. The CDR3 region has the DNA TGTGCCAGCAGTGAACCGGGTCAGAATTACGAGCAGTACTTC. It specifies CASSEPGQNYEQYF.